This T cell receptor beta chain comes out of a study of T cell repertoires in cytomegalovirus infection. For the study at large: Indications of both CMV infection and matching HLA type were provided by public TCR beta signatures. Broader study findings: HLA-C-restricted CMV-specific TCR beta clonotypes prevailed in the ex vivo response.

This clonotype was seen repeatedly, ten times or more. Its antigen is not known. This CDR3 has 15 residues. V gave up 5 bases and J gave up 2 bases, with 14 bases separating them. Germline values: CDR1 SGHAT, CDR2 FQNNGV. TCRdb fed the reads into MiXCR, producing one record per CDR3 protein. Of 500,000 or so distinct CDR3 sequences listed, more than 15% are singletons. Sequencing input: CD8+ T cells from PBMCs. V is TRBV11-2 and J is TRBJ2-3, with a possible D match to TRBD1 (5 bases). The receptor was isolated from a human donor in good health (CMV status not recorded). Some clones in this sample may be carry-over from other donors' samples. CDR3 nucleotide sequence: TGTGCCAGCAGCCCCGGTGGGGCCCACACAGATACGCAGTATTTT. It translates to CASSPGGAHTDTQYF.